This TCR beta chain was captured by sequencing in a study of T cell clones after liver transplantation. Study-level background: Post-transplant blood was tracked for graft-donor-reactive T cell clones identified in a pre-transplant mixed lymphocyte reaction. As an antigen-independent comparator, third-party-reactive TCRbeta sequences came from pre-transplant mixed lymphocyte reactions. General observations from the study: Donor-reactive sequences fell more than third party-reactive ones, suggesting partial deletion.

TCRbeta sequences of proliferating CFSE-low MLR cells were labeled alloreactive. Pre-transplant recipient cells responded to graft donor PBMCs, splenocytes, lymph-node cells, or third-party PBMCs. In the case of this clone: Its antigen is not identified.

This CDR3 comprises 11 residues. V lost 4 bases and J 7 bases, leaving 8 bases between the germline ends. This table comes from immunoSEQ multiplex PCR, and its TCRdb copy is limited to in-frame clones, with some not included. The repertoire holds over a hundred clones, about 48% seen once, with roughly 44% in the top ten. The source material was CD8+ T cells from cultured PBMCs. The receptor was isolated from a human patient who received a liver transplant. Some T cells may be transferred from the graft donor. The V call is TRBV5-7, the J call TRBJ1-1; D not certain. TRBV5-7 is an ORF; its function is uncertain. DNA for the CDR3: TGTGCCAGCAGCGTCCGCGGTGAAGCTTTCTTT. Amino acids: CASSVRGEAFF.